This TCR beta chain comes out of a study of T cell repertoires in cytomegalovirus infection. Study-level points and caveats: What dominated the ex vivo response were HLA-C-restricted CMV-specific TCR beta clonotypes.

In TCRdb, the reads were re-called with MiXCR into one record per CDR3 protein. The table records approximately 590,000 distinct CDR3 sequences, 40% of them present only once. CDR3 length: 11 amino acids. In germline, CDR1 is SGHTA, CDR2 FQGNSA. V was cut by 5 bases and J by 8 bases, with 6 bases left in between. This clonotype has only a few counts. Its target is unknown. The TCR sequence derives from a human donor in good health (CMV status not recorded). Some clones in this sample may be carry-over from other donors' samples. The chain uses TRBV7-2 and TRBJ1-4; D may be TRBD1 (5 bases). The starting material was cultured PBMCs, obtained from culture after CMV antigen stimulation. CDR3: CASSRGEKLFF. CDR3 sequence (DNA): TGTGCCAGCAGCCGGGGGGAAAAACTGTTTTTT. The entire variable domain, with the rest obtained from reference TRBV7-2 and TRBJ1-4, is as follows: GAGVSQSPSNKVTEKGKDVELRCDPISGHTALYWYRQSLGQGLEFLIYFQGNSAPDKSGLPSDRFSAERTGGSVSTLTIQRTQQEDSAVYLCASSRGEKLFFGSGTQLSVL.